This T cell receptor (beta chain) was obtained from a study of human T cells and chemical hapten exposure. Germline CDR1 is KGHSH and CDR2 is LQKENI. The CDR3 is made up of 14 amino acids. V was pared by 3 bases and J by 8 bases, with 6 bases of the junction left unmatched. Findings and limits, study-wide: As patch test score rose, PT1 expanded TCR counts tended to rise as well.

Unique molecular identifiers were linked by the library to individual cDNA molecules. Via MiXCR, TCRdb re-called the RACE reads, giving one row per CDR3 protein. The table has over 70,000 distinct CDR3 sequences, 14% seen once; the top ten hold 4% to 6%. As concerns this clonotype: Antigen specificity is unknown.

Regarding time point: pre-sensitization, week 0. Treatment described: therapeutic diphenylcyclopropenone sensitization with weekly scalp DPC. The material was whole blood, obtained in connection with sensitization to the hapten diphenylcyclopropenone (DPC). The receptor's source is a woman in her forties or fifties with alopecia areata. Some clones in this sample may be carry-over from other donors' samples. The chain links TRBV18 to TRBJ1-5; TRBD1 aligns across 8 bases. CDR3 nucleotide sequence: TGTGCCAGCTCACCCGGACAGGGAAGTGAGCCCCAGCATTTT. Translation: CASSPGQGSEPQHF.